A selection of T cell receptor beta chains follows, all from one sample in a study of CD8+CD57+ T cells in acquired aplastic anemia. TCRdb itself ran the reads through MiXCR, one entry per CDR3 protein. The sample has around 430,000 distinct CDR3 sequences; more than 25% are singletons. The sample comprised sorted CD4+, CD8+, or CD8+CD57+ T cells (not recorded which) from PBMCs. The receptors originated from a human donor with aplastic anemia. Both conserved end residues are part of each CDR3. D genes are given only for firm matches. Size is stated for part of the rows, as once, few or many counts, or as a class when the clone is expanded.

V gene	J gene	D gene	clone size	CDR3 length	CDR3 protein	CDR3 DNA
TRBV20-1	TRBJ2-1	.	.	14	CSARDSFSYNEQFF	TGCAGTGCTAGGGACAGCTTCTCCTACAATGAGCAGTTCTTC
TRBV7-6	TRBJ1-2	TRBD1	.	15	CASSPRQGAEDGYTF	TGTGCCAGCAGCCCTAGACAGGGGGCGGAGGATGGCTACACCTTC
TRBV20-1	TRBJ1-6	TRBD1	many	15	CSAPRDRDLNSPLHF	TGCAGTGCACCCCGCGACAGGGACCTTAATTCACCCCTCCACTTT
TRBV15	TRBJ2-5	.	few	16	CATSRDLGTGKETQYF	TGTGCCACCAGCAGAGATCTAGGGACGGGGAAAGAGACCCAGTACTTC
TRBV5-5	TRBJ2-7	.	many	15	CASSLDWGPTYEQYF	TGTGCCAGCAGCTTGGACTGGGGCCCGACCTACGAGCAGTACTTC
TRBV19	TRBJ1-1	.	many	14	CASSNTGLYTEAFF	TGTGCCAGTAGTAACACAGGACTTTACACTGAAGCTTTCTTT
TRBV29-1	TRBJ1-1	TRBD1	.	13	CSVGTGENTEAFF	TGCAGCGTTGGGACAGGGGAGAACACTGAAGCTTTCTTT
TRBV7-8	TRBJ1-5	.	many	15	CASSLDPLGNQPQHF	TGTGCCAGCAGCTTGGACCCTCTGGGCAATCAGCCCCAGCATTTT
TRBV11-2	TRBJ2-1	TRBD2	.	15	CASSLEAGGLYEQFF	TGTGCCAGCAGTCTGGAGGCGGGGGGGCTCTATGAGCAGTTCTTC
TRBV30	TRBJ2-7	TRBD1	few	14	CAWSGQGITYEQYF	TGTGCCTGGAGTGGACAGGGGATAACCTACGAGCAGTACTTC
TRBV2	TRBJ2-3	TRBD2	many	15	CASSPTAGYTDTQYF	TGTGCCAGCAGCCCCACAGCGGGATACACAGATACGCAGTATTTT
TRBV19	TRBJ1-6	TRBD1	.	14	CASRNGQGNSPLHF	TGTGCCAGTAGGAACGGACAGGGTAATTCACCCCTCCACTTT
TRBV2	TRBJ2-7	.	.	13	CASSLIPAYEQYF	TGTGCCAGCAGTTTAATCCCCGCCTACGAGCAGTACTTC
TRBV4-3	TRBJ1-1	.	few	15	CASSLQFQGGTEAFF	TGCGCCAGCAGCCTTCAGTTCCAGGGAGGCACTGAAGCTTTCTTT
TRBV20-1	TRBJ1-5	.	few	13	CSAGEGFNQPQHF	TGCAGTGCTGGTGAAGGGTTTAATCAGCCCCAGCATTTT
TRBV15	TRBJ1-4	.	many	15	CATSRAIQVNEKLFF	TGTGCCACCAGCAGAGCTATTCAGGTTAATGAAAAACTGTTTTTT
TRBV10-1	TRBJ1-3	.	.	12	CASRREGNTIYF	TGCGCCAGCAGGCGAGAGGGGAACACCATATATTTT
TRBV7-9	TRBJ1-4	.	few	14	CASSLGMDEEKLFF	TGTGCCAGCAGCTTAGGTATGGACGAAGAAAAACTGTTTTTT
TRBV7-3	TRBJ2-5	.	.	13	CAWSVISGGTQYF	TGTGCCTGGAGTGTAATATCTGGAGGGACCCAGTACTTC
TRBV29-1	TRBJ2-1	TRBD2	many	12	CSAGTSGNEQFF	TGCAGCGCCGGGACTAGCGGCAATGAGCAGTTCTTC
TRBV7-3	TRBJ2-4	TRBD2	.	17	CASSFTSGGIPKNIQYF	TGTGCCAGCAGCTTTACTAGCGGGGGGATACCCAAAAACATTCAGTACTTC
TRBV7-9	TRBJ2-7	.	few	13	CASSPADSYEQYF	TGTGCCAGCAGCCCCGCCGACAGCTACGAGCAGTACTTC
TRBV2	TRBJ2-7	TRBD1	.	16	CASIAIPGQGTHEQYF	TGTGCCAGCATTGCTATACCGGGACAGGGGACACACGAGCAGTACTTC
TRBV10-3	TRBJ1-1	.	many	13	CAITSEDGTEAFF	TGTGCCATCACCTCGGAGGACGGGACTGAAGCTTTCTTT
TRBV19	TRBJ2-6	.	.	13	CASSMVGANVLTF	TGTGCCAGTAGTATGGTGGGGGCCAACGTCCTGACTTTC
TRBV5-1	TRBJ2-7	TRBD2	many	16	CASSLRLAGDSYEQYF	TGCGCCAGCAGCTTGCGACTAGCGGGCGACTCCTACGAGCAGTACTTC
TRBV2	TRBJ1-6	.	many	14	CASSGRDLGSPLHF	TGTGCCAGCAGTGGAAGGGACCTGGGTTCACCCCTCCACTTT
TRBV11-2	TRBJ1-2	TRBD1	.	17	CASRRNARLQGADGYTF	TGTGCCAGCAGACGGAACGCACGACTACAGGGGGCTGACGGCTACACCTTC
TRBV10-3	TRBJ1-3	.	.	16	CASSYGPGNSGNTIYF	TGTGCCAGCAGTTACGGTCCCGGCAACTCTGGAAACACCATATATTTT
TRBV29-1	TRBJ2-3	TRBD1	few	16	CSVAPTGGYSTDTQYF	TGCAGCGTCGCCCCGACAGGGGGGTACAGCACAGATACGCAGTATTTT
TRBV3-1	TRBJ1-1	.	.	15	CASRTQGRTDTEAFF	TGTGCCAGCAGAACACAGGGTCGTACCGACACTGAAGCTTTCTTT
TRBV6-1	TRBJ1-1	TRBD1	few	13	CASSATGQTEAFF	TGTGCCAGCAGTGCGACAGGGCAGACTGAAGCTTTCTTT
TRBV25-1	TRBJ2-7	.	medium-sized	16	CASSGGGRGIKNEQYF	TGTGCCAGCAGTGGGGGGGGCAGGGGGATCAAAAACGAGCAGTACTTC
TRBV2	TRBJ1-2	.	.	12	CASSAQGPENTF	TGTGCCAGCAGTGCCCAGGGGCCGGAAAACACCTTC
TRBV19	TRBJ2-1	.	many	13	CASSIVGGGEQFF	TGTGCCAGTAGTATCGTGGGGGGCGGTGAGCAGTTCTTC
TRBV10-3	TRBJ2-7	.	.	14	CAISESYSGNEQYF	TGTGCCATCAGTGAGTCTTATAGCGGCAACGAGCAGTACTTC
TRBV10-3	TRBJ2-5	.	few	13	CASSYSYEETQYF	TGTGCCAGCAGTTACTCCTACGAGGAGACCCAGTACTTC
TRBV7-6	TRBJ2-1	.	few	17	CASSPAKDPGGSNEQFF	TGTGCTAGCAGCCCCGCAAAGGACCCCGGGGGTTCGAATGAGCAGTTCTTC
TRBV19	TRBJ1-1	.	few	14	CASNPKSGGTEAFF	TGTGCCAGTAACCCTAAATCAGGCGGCACTGAAGCTTTCTTT
TRBV6-1	TRBJ2-7	.	.	15	CASTRGVGDSYEQYF	TGTGCCAGCACCAGGGGTGTGGGGGACTCCTACGAGCAGTACTTC